The 19 T cell receptor beta chains in this list originate from one sample, sequenced in a study of blood T cell repertoires in COVID-19. The assay was immunoSEQ multiplex PCR, and TCRdb's table has in-frame clones only and misses some. Altogether 250,000 to 300,000 clones are present, about 86% being singletons, with the ten largest covering less than 4.5%. What was sequenced was peripheral blood. The receptor source for this set is a man aged 18 to 35 with active or convalescent COVID-19.

The rearrangement links TRBV2 to TRBJ2-7; D uncertain. V lost 3 bases and J lost 3, with 15 bases in between. Germline V gene data show CDR1 as SNHLY and CDR2 as FYNNEI. CDR3 length: 15 amino acids. This chain's CDR3 is CASSENSAGDYEQYF. DNA of the CDR3: TGTGCCAGCAGTGAGAATTCTGCCGGAGACTACGAGCAGTACTTC.

The genes are TRBV29-1 and TRBJ2-1, with D perhaps matching TRBD1 (6 bases). V lost 7 bases and J lost 5, with 12 bases in between. Germline V lookup: CDR1 SQVTM, CDR2 ANQGSEA. The CDR3 is 12 residues long. CDR3 DNA: TGCAGCGCTTCAGGGGTAAACAATGAGCAGTTCTTC. Residues: CSASGVNNEQFF.

The chain links TRBV4-1 to TRBJ2-6; 8 bases agree with TRBD2. From germline, CDR1 is MGHRA and CDR2 YSYEKL. The junction had 7 bases not matched to a gene; V was cut back by 3 bases and J by 0 bases. The CDR3 has 18 amino acids. CDR3 DNA sequence: TGCGCCAGCAGCCACCCGGGGGGGCGGGACTCTGGGGCCAACGTCCTGACTTTC. Its translation: CASSHPGGRDSGANVLTF.

The chain links TRBV5-4 to TRBJ1-2; 12 bases fit TRBD1. Germline values: CDR1 SGHNT, CDR2 YYREEE (reference sequence). This CDR3 contains 15 residues. V dropped 4 bases and J dropped 8; count of bases not matched to a gene: 9. In DNA, the CDR3 is TGTGCCAGCAGCCCTGGGGGACAGGGGGCAGACGGCTACACCTTC. It codes for CASSPGGQGADGYTF. Combining the CDR3 with reference TRBV5-4 and TRBJ1-2 gives the whole variable domain ETGVTQSPTHLIKTRGQQVTLRCSSQSGHNTVSWYQQALGQGPQFIFQYYREEENGRGNFPPRFSGLQFPNYSSELNVNALELDDSALYLCASSPGGQGADGYTFGSGTRLTVV.

The V gene is TRBV7-2, the J gene TRBJ2-1, with a possible D match to TRBD2 (5 bases). V was shortened by 3 bases and J by 7 bases, with 16 bases between the two germline ends. The CDR3 consists of 15 residues. Looked up from germline, CDR1 is SGHTA and CDR2 is FQGNSA. Here the CDR3 reads CASSLTRDPVNEQFF. The CDR3, as DNA: TGTGCCAGCAGCTTGACCCGGGATCCCGTGAATGAGCAGTTCTTC.

J is TRBJ2-1 and V is TRBV27, with D possibly matching TRBD2 (5 bases). Germline V gene lookup returns CDR1 MNHEY and CDR2 SMNVEV (reference sequence). Trimming pared 0 bases from V and 9 bases from J, leaving 12 bases between. This CDR3 spans 14 amino acids. DNA for the CDR3: TGTGCCAGCAGTTTATCTACTAGGCTGAGTGAGCAGTTCTTC. Protein product: CASSLSTRLSEQFF.

The chain couples TRBV5-6 to TRBJ2-7; TRBD2 matches at 11 bases. The length of the CDR3 is 15 residues. J was trimmed by 7 bases and V by 0 bases; bases with no gene match: 6. Germline CDR1 reads SGHDT; CDR2 reads YYEEEE. CDR3 DNA: TGTGCCAGCAGCTTGGTGACTAGCGGGATAGAAGAGCAGTACTTC. Translation: CASSLVTSGIEEQYF.

The V call is TRBV27, the J call TRBJ2-7; 11 bases are shared with TRBD1. After removal of 4 bases from V and 7 bases from J, the junction contained 9 bases not matched to a gene. Germline V gene lookup returns CDR1 MNHEY and CDR2 SMNVEV (reference sequence). The CDR3 has 15 residues. In DNA, the CDR3 is TGTGCCAGCAGTTCCTCAGGACAGGGGGCGAGAGAGCAGTACTTC. This translates into CASSSSGQGAREQYF.

The chain has TRBV19 and TRBJ2-7; D uncertain. Germline V lookup: CDR1 LNHDA, CDR2 SQIVND (reference sequence). CDR3 size: 11 residues. V was shortened by 4 bases and J by 3 bases, with 4 bases between the two germline ends. This CDR3 is CASSNSYEQYF. The CDR3, as DNA: TGTGCCAGTAGTAACAGCTACGAGCAGTACTTC.

This rearrangement joins TRBV10-3 to TRBJ2-1, with 11 bases matching TRBD2. The CDR3 length is 17 residues. Germline V gene data show CDR1 as ENHRY and CDR2 as SYGVKD. The V and J ends lost 2 bases and 0 bases, in that order; junction bases with no gene match: 3. The CDR3 here is CAISEVAGGSSYNEQFF. For the CDR3, the DNA is TGTGCCATCAGTGAGGTAGCGGGAGGGAGCTCCTACAATGAGCAGTTCTTC.

V and J are TRBV10-3 and TRBJ1-4; no firm D call. Between the trimmed V and J ends, which lost 3 bases and 7 bases, there was a span of 18 bases. The CDR3 extends over 16 amino acids. The V gene's germline CDR1 is ENHRY and CDR2 SYGVKD. As DNA, the CDR3 is TGTGCCATCAGTGACGAGTGGGGAGTTTCCAGTGAAAAACTGTTTTTT. It is translated as CAISDEWGVSSEKLFF.

V usage is TRBV19 and J usage is TRBJ2-6, with D perhaps TRBD1 (6 bases). Between the trimmed V and J ends, which lost 5 bases and 4 bases, there was a span of 15 bases. Germline CDR1 is LNHDA and CDR2 is SQIVND (reference sequence). The CDR3 covers 16 residues. The CDR3 DNA is TGTGCCAGTAGTGTCACACAGGGCTCCGGGGCCAACGTCCTGACTTTC. Protein product: CASSVTQGSGANVLTF.

This clone was seen a handful of times. This chain connects TRBV24-1 to TRBJ2-2; perhaps TRBD1 as D (7 bases). Germline V gene sequence: CDR1 KGHDR, CDR2 SFDVKD. The V gene lost 7 bases and the J gene lost 7 bases, with 24 bases spanning the gap. The CDR3 sequence is 17 residues long. Here the CDR3 reads CATSLSMDRRDIGELFF. CDR3 nucleotide sequence: TGTGCCACCAGCCTCAGTATGGACAGGCGGGACATCGGGGAGCTGTTTTTT.

This rearrangement joins TRBV11-2 to TRBJ2-2, with D tentatively TRBD2 (5 bases). Deletions cut 5 bases from V and 4 bases from J, with 8 bases between. Germline values: CDR1 SGHAT, CDR2 FQNNGV. The CDR3 is 13 residues long. CDR3 loop: CASSSGRTGELFF. The CDR3 DNA reads TGTGCCAGCAGCAGCGGCCGCACCGGGGAGCTGTTTTTT.

The chain joins TRBV7-2 to TRBJ2-1, with TRBD2 matching 9 bases. There are 15 residues in the CDR3. The germline V gene has CDR1 SGHTA and CDR2 FQGNSA. The V segment lost 2 bases and the J segment 4 bases; nucleotides outside the gene matches: 3. Here the CDR3 reads CASSLMRGGYNEQFF. The CDR3, as DNA: TGTGCCAGCAGCTTAATGCGGGGGGGATACAATGAGCAGTTCTTC.

The rearrangement joins TRBV6-5 to TRBJ2-7; 8 bases agree with TRBD2. V gave up 7 bases and J gave up 4 bases; unmatched junction bases: 12. CDR1 and CDR2 from the germline V gene are MNHEY and SVGAGI. The CDR3 sequence is 15 residues long. The CDR3, as DNA: TGTGCCAGCACCCAAGGGGGACTAGGGTTATACGAGCAGTACTTC. Protein product: CASTQGGLGLYEQYF.

J is TRBJ1-6 and V is TRBV5-5; D not certain. Trimming stripped 4 bases from V and 14 bases from J, with 19 bases between. CDR3 length equals 14 residues. Germline CDR1 reads SGHKS; CDR2 reads YYEKEE (reference sequence). The CDR3 DNA is TGTGCCAGCAGCCCCACTGGGGAGGGTTTTTCCCTCCACTTT. Its protein is CASSPTGEGFSLHF.

The rearrangement links TRBV5-1 to TRBJ1-4; 8 bases are shared with TRBD1. V dropped 2 bases and J dropped 5; count of bases not matched to a gene: 5. The CDR3 contains 15 residues. In germline, CDR1 is SGHRS, CDR2 YFSETQ. The CDR3 is CASSLQGVANEKLFF. CDR3 sequence (DNA): TGCGCCAGCAGCTTACAGGGGGTAGCGAATGAAAAACTGTTTTTT.

This sequence joins TRBV11-3 and TRBJ2-1, with TRBD2 as a possible D gene (6 bases). The CDR3 runs 15 residues. V lost 1 base to trimming and J lost 9 bases, with 16 bases between them. In germline, CDR1 is SGHNT, CDR2 YENEEA. The CDR3 coding sequence is TGTGCCAGCAGCTTAGTGGGCGGGGATCTGAGTGAGCAGTTCTTC. Amino acids: CASSLVGGDLSEQFF.